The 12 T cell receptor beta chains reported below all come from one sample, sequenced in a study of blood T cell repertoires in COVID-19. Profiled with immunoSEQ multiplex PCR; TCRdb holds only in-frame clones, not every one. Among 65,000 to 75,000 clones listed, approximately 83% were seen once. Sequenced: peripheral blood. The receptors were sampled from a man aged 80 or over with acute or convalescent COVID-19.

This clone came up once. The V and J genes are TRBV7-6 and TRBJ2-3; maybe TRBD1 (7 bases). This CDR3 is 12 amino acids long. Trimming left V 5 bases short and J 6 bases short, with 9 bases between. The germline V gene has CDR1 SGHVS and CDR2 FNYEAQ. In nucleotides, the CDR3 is TGTGCCAGCAGCCCAGGGGGGGATACGCAGTATTTT. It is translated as CASSPGGDTQYF.

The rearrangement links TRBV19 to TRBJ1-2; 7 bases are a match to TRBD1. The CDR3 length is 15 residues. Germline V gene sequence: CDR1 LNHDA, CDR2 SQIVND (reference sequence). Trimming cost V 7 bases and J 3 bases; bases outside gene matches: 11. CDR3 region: CASKTTGRTHYGYTF. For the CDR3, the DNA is TGTGCCAGTAAGACGACAGGGAGGACGCACTATGGCTACACCTTC. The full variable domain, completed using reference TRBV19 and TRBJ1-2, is DGGITQSPKYLFRKEGQNVTLSCEQNLNHDAMYWYRQDPGQGLRLIYYSQIVNDFQKGDIAEGYSVSREKKESFPLTVTSAQKNPTAFYLCASKTTGRTHYGYTFGSGTRLTVV.

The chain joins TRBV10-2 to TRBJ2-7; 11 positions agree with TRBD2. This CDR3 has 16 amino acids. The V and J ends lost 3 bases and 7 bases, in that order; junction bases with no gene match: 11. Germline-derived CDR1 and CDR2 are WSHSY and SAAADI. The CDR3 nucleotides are TGCGCCAGCAGTGATAGTGGTAGCGGGAGGGCCTGGGAGCAGTACTTC. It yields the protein CASSDSGSGRAWEQYF.

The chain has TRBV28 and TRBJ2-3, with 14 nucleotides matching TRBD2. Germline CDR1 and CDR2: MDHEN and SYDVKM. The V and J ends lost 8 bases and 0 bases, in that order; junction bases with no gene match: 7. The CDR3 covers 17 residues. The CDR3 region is CASFPGLAGASTDTQYF. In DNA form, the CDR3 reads TGTGCCAGCTTCCCGGGACTAGCGGGAGCAAGCACAGATACGCAGTATTTT. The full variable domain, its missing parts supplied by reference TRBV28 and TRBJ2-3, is DVKVTQSSRYLVKRTGEKVFLECVQDMDHENMFWYRQDPGLGLRLIYFSYDVKMKEKGDIPEGYSVSREKKERFSLILESASTNQTSMYLCASFPGLAGASTDTQYFGPGTRLTVL.

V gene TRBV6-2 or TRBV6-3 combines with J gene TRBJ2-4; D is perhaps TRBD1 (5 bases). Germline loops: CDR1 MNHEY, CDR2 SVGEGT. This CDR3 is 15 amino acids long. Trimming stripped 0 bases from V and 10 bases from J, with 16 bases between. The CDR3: CASSYSSQGGRIQYF. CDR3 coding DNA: TGTGCCAGCAGTTACTCATCGCAGGGTGGTCGTATTCAGTACTTC.

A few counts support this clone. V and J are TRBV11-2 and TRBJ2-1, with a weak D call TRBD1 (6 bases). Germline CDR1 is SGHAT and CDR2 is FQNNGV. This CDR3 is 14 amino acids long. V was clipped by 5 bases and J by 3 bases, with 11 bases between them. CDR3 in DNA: TGTGCCAGCAGCCCCGGACAGAGCTACAATGAGCAGTTCTTC. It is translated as CASSPGQSYNEQFF.

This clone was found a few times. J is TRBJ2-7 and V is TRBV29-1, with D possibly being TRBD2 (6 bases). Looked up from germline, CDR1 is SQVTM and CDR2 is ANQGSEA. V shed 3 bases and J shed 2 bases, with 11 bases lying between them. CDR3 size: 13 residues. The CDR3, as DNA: TGCAGCGTTGAGGAGGGTCCCCCCTACGAGCAGTACTTC. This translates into CSVEEGPPYEQYF.

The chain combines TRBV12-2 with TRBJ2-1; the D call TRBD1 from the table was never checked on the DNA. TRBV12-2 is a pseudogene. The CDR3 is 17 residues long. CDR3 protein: CASRLETGTGSYNEQFF. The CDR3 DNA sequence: TGTGCAAGTCGCTTAGAGACCGGGACAGGGTCCTACAATGAGCAGTTCTTC.

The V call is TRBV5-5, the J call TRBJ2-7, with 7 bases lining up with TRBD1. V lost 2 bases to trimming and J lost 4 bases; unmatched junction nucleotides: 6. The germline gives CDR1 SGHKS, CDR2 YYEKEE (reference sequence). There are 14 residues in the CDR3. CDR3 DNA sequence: TGTGCCAGCAGCTTCCGACAGGGATCTTACGAGCAGTACTTC. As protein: CASSFRQGSYEQYF.

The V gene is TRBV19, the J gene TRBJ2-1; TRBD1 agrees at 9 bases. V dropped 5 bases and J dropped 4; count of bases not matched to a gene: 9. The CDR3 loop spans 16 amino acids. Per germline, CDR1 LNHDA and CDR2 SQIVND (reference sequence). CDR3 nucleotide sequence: TGTGCCAGTAGTGATCAGGACAGGGGTTCGTACAATGAGCAGTTCTTC. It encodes CASSDQDRGSYNEQFF. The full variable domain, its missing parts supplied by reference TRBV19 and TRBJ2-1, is DGGITQSPKYLFRKEGQNVTLSCEQNLNHDAMYWYRQDPGQGLRLIYYSQIVNDFQKGDIAEGYSVSREKKESFPLTVTSAQKNPTAFYLCASSDQDRGSYNEQFFGPGTRLTVL.

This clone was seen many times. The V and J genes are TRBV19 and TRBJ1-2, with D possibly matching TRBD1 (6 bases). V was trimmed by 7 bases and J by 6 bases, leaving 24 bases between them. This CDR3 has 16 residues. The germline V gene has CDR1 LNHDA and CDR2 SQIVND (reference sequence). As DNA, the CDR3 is TGTGCCAGTACCGCCCCGGGGTTACAGGGAAGGAATGGCTACACCTTC. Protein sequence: CASTAPGLQGRNGYTF.

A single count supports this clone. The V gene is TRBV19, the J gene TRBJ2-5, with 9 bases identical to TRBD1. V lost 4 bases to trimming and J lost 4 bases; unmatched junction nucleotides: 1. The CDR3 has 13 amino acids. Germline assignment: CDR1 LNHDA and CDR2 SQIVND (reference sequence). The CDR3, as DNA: TGTGCCAGTAGTAAGGGACAGGGAGAGACCCAGTACTTC. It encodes CASSKGQGETQYF.